The following is a TCR beta chain sequence with its context. Its antigen is undetermined. Germline assignment: CDR1 MNHNS and CDR2 SASEGT. The CDR3 extends over 15 amino acids. V gave up 6 bases and J gave up 0 bases, with 15 bases separating them. Under 3 months was the duration of disease in ophthalmopathy patients, who also had a Clinical Activity Score of at least 3 and a NOSPECS grade of at least 4. Amplification yielded TCR beta CDR3 regions, with RNA transcripts as the source. Initially, a first-round RT-PCR of the TCR CDR3 employed the HTBI primer set. TCRdb ran MiXCR on the multiplex PCR reads and lists one entry per CDR3 protein. This table holds 400,000 to 600,000 distinct CDR3 sequences, roughly 15% found once. The sample comes from a study of T cells in Graves' hyperthyroidism and ophthalmopathy. Study in general: Initial diagnosis, before any treatment, was when peripheral blood was collected.

Study-level results: Appearing also in blood were most of the thyroid clonotypes expanded above 0.001.

V usage is TRBV6-1 and J usage is TRBJ2-7, with D possibly matching TRBD2 (6 bases). Sequenced material: blood. The sequence was collected from a woman younger than 45 with Graves' ophthalmopathy. As DNA, the CDR3 is TGTGCCAGCAGGGCGGGACGAAGCCTCTCCTACGAGCAGTACTTC. It codes for CASRAGRSLSYEQYF.